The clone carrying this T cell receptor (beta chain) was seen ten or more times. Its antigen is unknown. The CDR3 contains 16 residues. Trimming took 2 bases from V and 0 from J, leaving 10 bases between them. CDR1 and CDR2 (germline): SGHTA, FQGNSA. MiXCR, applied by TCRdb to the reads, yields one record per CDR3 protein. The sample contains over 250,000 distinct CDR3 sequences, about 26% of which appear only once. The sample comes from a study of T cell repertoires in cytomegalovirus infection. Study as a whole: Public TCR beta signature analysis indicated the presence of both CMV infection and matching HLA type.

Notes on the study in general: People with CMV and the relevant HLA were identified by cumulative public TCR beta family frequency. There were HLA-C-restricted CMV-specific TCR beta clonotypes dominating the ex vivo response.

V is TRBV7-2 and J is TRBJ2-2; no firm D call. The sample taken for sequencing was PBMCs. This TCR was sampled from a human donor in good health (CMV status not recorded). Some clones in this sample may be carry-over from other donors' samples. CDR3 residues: CASSLLGGANTGELFF. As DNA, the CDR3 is TGTGCCAGCAGCTTACTTGGCGGAGCGAACACCGGGGAGCTGTTTTTT. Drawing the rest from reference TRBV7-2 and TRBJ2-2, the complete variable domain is GAGVSQSPSNKVTEKGKDVELRCDPISGHTALYWYRQSLGQGLEFLIYFQGNSAPDKSGLPSDRFSAERTGGSVSTLTIQRTQQEDSAVYLCASSLLGGANTGELFFGEGSRLTVL.